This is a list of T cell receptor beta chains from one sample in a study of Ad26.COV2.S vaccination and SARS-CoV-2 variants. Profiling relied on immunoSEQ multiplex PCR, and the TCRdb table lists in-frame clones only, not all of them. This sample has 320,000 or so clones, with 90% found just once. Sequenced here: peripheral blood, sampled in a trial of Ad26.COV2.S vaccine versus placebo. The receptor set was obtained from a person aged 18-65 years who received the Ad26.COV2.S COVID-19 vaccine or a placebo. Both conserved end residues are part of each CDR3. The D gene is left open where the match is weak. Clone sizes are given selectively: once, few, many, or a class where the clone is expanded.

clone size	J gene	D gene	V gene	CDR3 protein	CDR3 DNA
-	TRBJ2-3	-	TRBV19	CASSSPGDTDTQYF	TGTGCCAGTAGTTCTCCGGGTGACACAGATACGCAGTATTTT
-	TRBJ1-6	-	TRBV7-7	CASSPQNRPNSPLHF	TGTGCCAGCAGCCCCCAAAACAGGCCTAATTCACCCCTCCACTTT
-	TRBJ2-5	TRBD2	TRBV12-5	CASGLALIAGGLETQYF	TGTGCTAGTGGTTTGGCTCTTATAGCGGGAGGGCTTGAGACCCAGTACTTC
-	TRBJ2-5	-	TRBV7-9	CASSPSGRYQETQYF	TGTGCCAGCAGCCCTAGTGGGCGGTACCAAGAGACCCAGTACTTC
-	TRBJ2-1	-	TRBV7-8	CASSLRAAPYNEQFF	TGTGCCAGCAGCTTAAGAGCGGCCCCCTACAATGAGCAGTTCTTC
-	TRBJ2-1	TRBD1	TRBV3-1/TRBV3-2	CASSQDRLNRGNEQFF	TGTGCCAGCAGCCAAGACAGGCTAAACAGGGGGAATGAGCAGTTCTTC
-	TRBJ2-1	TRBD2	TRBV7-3	CASSRDYANEQFF	TGTGCCAGCAGCCGGGACTACGCCAATGAGCAGTTCTTC
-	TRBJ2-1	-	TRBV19	CASSITTSGDEQFF	TGTGCCAGTAGTATAACGACCTCCGGGGATGAGCAGTTCTTC
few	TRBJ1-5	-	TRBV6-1	CASSDSGGNQPQHF	TGTGCCAGCAGTGATTCAGGGGGCAATCAGCCCCAGCATTTT
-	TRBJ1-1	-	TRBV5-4	CASTSPDLGNTEAFF	TGTGCCAGCACCTCACCAGATCTGGGGAACACTGAAGCTTTCTTT
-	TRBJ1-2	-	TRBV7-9	CASSLGAGGYTF	TGTGCCAGCAGCTTAGGCGCTGGAGGCTACACCTTC
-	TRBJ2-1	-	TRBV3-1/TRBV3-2	CASSQPSRDIYNEQFF	TGTGCCAGCAGCCAACCGTCCCGGGACATTTACAATGAGCAGTTCTTC
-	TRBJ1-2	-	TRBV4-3	CASSQESGGRGYTF	TGCGCCAGCAGCCAAGAGAGCGGGGGTCGTGGCTACACCTTC
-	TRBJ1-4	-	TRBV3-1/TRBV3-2	CASSQDEDREKLFF	TGTGCCAGCAGCCAAGATGAGGATCGCGAAAAACTGTTTTTT
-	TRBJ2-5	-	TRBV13	CASSLRTETQYF	TGTGCCAGCAGCTTAAGAACGGAGACCCAGTACTTC
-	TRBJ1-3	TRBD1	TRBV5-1	CASSLGGQGNTIYF	TGCGCCAGCAGCTTGGGGGGACAGGGAAACACCATATATTTT
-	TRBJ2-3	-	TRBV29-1	CSVIFDRGTDTQYF	TGCAGCGTTATTTTCGATCGGGGCACAGATACGCAGTATTTT
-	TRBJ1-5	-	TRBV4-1	CASSQGTGNQPQHF	TGCGCCAGCAGCCAAGGGACGGGCAATCAGCCCCAGCATTTT
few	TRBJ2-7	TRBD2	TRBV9	CASSVLAGDYYEQYF	TGTGCCAGCAGCGTACTAGCGGGAGATTATTACGAGCAGTACTTC
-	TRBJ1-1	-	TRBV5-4	CASSRSGVMNTEAFF	TGTGCCAGCTCACGGTCCGGCGTGATGAACACTGAAGCTTTCTTT
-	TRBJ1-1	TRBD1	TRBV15	CATSRGRQGMNTEAFF	TGTGCCACCAGCAGAGGCCGACAGGGGATGAACACTGAAGCTTTCTTT
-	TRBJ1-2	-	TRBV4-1	CASSQGSGYTF	TGCGCCAGCAGCCAAGGATCCGGCTACACCTTC
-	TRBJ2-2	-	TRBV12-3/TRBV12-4	CASSTAAPGELFF	TGTGCCAGCAGTACCGCAGCCCCCGGGGAGCTGTTTTTT
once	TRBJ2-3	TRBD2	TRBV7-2	CASSPQAGGFVTDTQYF	TGTGCCAGCAGCCCCCAAGCGGGGGGGTTCGTCACAGATACGCAGTATTTT
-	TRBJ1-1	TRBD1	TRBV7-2	CASSIGQGGFGTEAFF	TGTGCCAGCAGTATTGGACAGGGAGGGTTTGGCACTGAAGCTTTCTTT
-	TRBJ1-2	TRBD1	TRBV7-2	CASSSYTTGAYGYTF	TGTGCCAGCAGCTCCTATACGACAGGGGCCTATGGCTACACCTTC
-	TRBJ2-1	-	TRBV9	CASSVGGSYNEQFF	TGTGCCAGCAGCGTAGGTGGATCCTACAATGAGCAGTTCTTC
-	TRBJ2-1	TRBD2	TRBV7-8	CASSRGEGSPAYNEQFF	TGTGCCAGCAGCCGCGGGGAGGGCAGCCCAGCCTACAATGAGCAGTTCTTC